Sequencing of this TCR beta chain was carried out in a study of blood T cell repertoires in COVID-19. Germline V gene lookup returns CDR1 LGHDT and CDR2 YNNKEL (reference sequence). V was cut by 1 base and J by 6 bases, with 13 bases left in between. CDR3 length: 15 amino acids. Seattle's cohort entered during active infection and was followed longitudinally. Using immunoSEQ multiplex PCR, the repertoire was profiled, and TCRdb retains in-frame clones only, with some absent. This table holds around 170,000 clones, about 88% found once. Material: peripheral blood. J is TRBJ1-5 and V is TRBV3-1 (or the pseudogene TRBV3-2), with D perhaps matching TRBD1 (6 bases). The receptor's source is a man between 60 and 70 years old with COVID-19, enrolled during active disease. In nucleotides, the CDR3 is TGTGCCAGCAGCCAAGGTGGTACAGGGTCTCAGCCCCAGCATTTT. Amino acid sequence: CASSQGGTGSQPQHF.